This T cell receptor (beta chain) was identified during a study of identical twins. Every sampled donor was Caucasian and healthy. Unique molecular identifiers were present on the cDNA, which also gained a universal primer site by template switching. MiXCR was run by TCRdb on the 5' RACE reads, yielding one entry per CDR3 protein. The sample gives hundreds of thousands of distinct CDR3 sequences, less than 7% of which show up once; about 2% is in the top ten. Germline V gene data show CDR1 as DFQATT and CDR2 as SNEGSKA (reference sequence). V was clipped by 1 base and J by 8 bases, with 14 bases between them. The CDR3 runs to 13 residues. A few counts support this clonotype. Its antigen remains unknown. Findings of the study overall: Sharing of beta out-of-frame sequences by twins showed a weaker excess. Twin-shared out-of-frame alpha sequences were enriched for low generation probability.

The clonotype was recovered from a young man in good health. The rearrangement links TRBV20-1 to TRBJ1-1; no clear D gene. The specimen sequenced was naive T cells sorted from blood. This chain's CDR3 is CSARVRKGGEAFF. CDR3 sequence (DNA): TGCAGTGCTAGAGTACGGAAAGGTGGAGAAGCTTTCTTT.